A single sample is the source of the 26 T cell receptor beta chains below, sequenced in a study of blood T cell repertoires in COVID-19. The table came from immunoSEQ multiplex PCR; TCRdb's copy has only in-frame clones and leaves some out. The table has 310,000 or so clones, roughly 90% seen once; the top ten hold over 8%. The sample comprised PBMCs or T cells enriched from blood (not recorded which). These receptors were taken from a woman in her thirties or forties who had recovered from COVID-19.

The chain recombines TRBV2 with TRBJ1-2, with 9 bases aligning to TRBD1. V was clipped by 1 base and J by 5 bases; unmatched bases: 5. Germline assignment: CDR1 SNHLY and CDR2 FYNNEI. CDR3 length: 15 residues. CDR3 bases: TGTGCCAGCAGTGAAGTTGGGACAGGGCAATATGGCTACACCTTC. This codes for CASSEVGTGQYGYTF.

This chain joins TRBV10-3 and TRBJ1-3, with 7 positions matching TRBD1. V gave up 2 bases and J gave up 0 bases; unmatched junction bases: 7. CDR3 length: 17 amino acids. Germline assignment: CDR1 ENHRY and CDR2 SYGVKD. CDR3 bases: TGTGCCATCAGTGAGGCGACAGGGTTGGGCTCTGGAAACACCATATATTTT. This encodes CAISEATGLGSGNTIYF.

This chain links TRBV3-1 (or the pseudogene TRBV3-2) with TRBJ2-7, with TRBD2 as a possible D gene (6 bases). The CDR3 has 14 amino acids. Trimming took 2 bases from V and 4 from J, leaving 12 bases between them. Germline loops: CDR1 LGHDT, CDR2 YNNKEL (reference sequence). The CDR3: CASSQPSLAYEQYF. CDR3 DNA: TGTGCCAGCAGCCAACCCAGTCTAGCGTACGAGCAGTACTTC.

This chain joins TRBV5-4 and TRBJ2-1, with 7 positions matching TRBD2. CDR3 size: 13 residues. CDR1 is SGHNT, CDR2 YYREEE, per germline (reference sequence). Germline trimming cut 3 bases from V and 6 bases from J; bases unmatched to any gene: 3. The CDR3 sequence: CASSWRTSNEQFF. In DNA, the CDR3 is TGTGCCAGCAGCTGGAGGACTAGCAATGAGCAGTTCTTC.

V and J are TRBV11-3 and TRBJ2-2; 8 positions agree with TRBD1. Germline CDR1 SGHNT, CDR2 YENEEA. V dropped 4 bases and J dropped 5; count of bases not matched to a gene: 3. The CDR3 has 14 amino acids. The CDR3 sequence is CASSSRTGTGELFF. CDR3 DNA sequence: TGTGCCAGCAGCTCAAGGACAGGGACCGGGGAGCTGTTTTTT.

This clone was found once. The V call is TRBV5-1, the J call TRBJ1-4; TRBD1 agrees at 7 bases. The length of the CDR3 is 17 residues. Unmatched junction bases numbered 12, after V lost 4 bases and J lost 3 bases. Germline assignment: CDR1 SGHRS and CDR2 YFSETQ. This CDR3 reads CASSPYIRGTANEKLFF. The DNA of the CDR3 is TGCGCCAGCAGCCCATACATCAGGGGGACAGCTAATGAAAAACTGTTTTTT.

This rearrangement joins TRBV7-8 to TRBJ1-4, with 11 positions matching TRBD1. With V trimmed by 4 bases and J by 7 bases, 5 bases remained unmatched. The CDR3 has 15 amino acids. The V gene's germline CDR1 is SGHVS and CDR2 FQNEAQ. CDR3 sequence (DNA): TGTGCCAGCAGCTCGGGACAGGGGGTGGGTGAAAAACTGTTTTTT. As protein: CASSSGQGVGEKLFF.

J is TRBJ1-5 and V is TRBV4-1; 9 bases align to TRBD1. Trimming cost V 4 bases and J 7 bases; bases outside gene matches: 5. CDR1 is MGHRA, CDR2 YSYEKL, per germline. The length of the CDR3 is 14 residues. The DNA of the CDR3 is TGCGCCAGCAGCCCGAGGACAGGGGAACAGCCCCAGCATTTT. It encodes CASSPRTGEQPQHF.

This chain links TRBV5-1 with TRBJ1-4; D uncertain. The germline V gene encodes CDR1 SGHRS and CDR2 YFSETQ. The V and J ends lost 1 base and 4 bases respectively, with 11 bases between them. This CDR3 spans 15 amino acids. The CDR3 sequence: CASSLTGRYNEKLFF. CDR3 sequence (DNA): TGCGCCAGCAGCTTGACTGGCAGGTATAATGAAAAACTGTTTTTT. Supplemented by reference TRBV5-1 and TRBJ1-4, the full variable domain reads KAGVTQTPRYLIKTRGQQVTLSCSPISGHRSVSWYQQTPGQGLQFLFEYFSETQRNKGNFPGRFSGRQFSNSRSEMNVSTLELGDSALYLCASSLTGRYNEKLFFGSGTQLSVL.

J is TRBJ1-3 and V is TRBV6-5; D gene unclear. CDR1 and CDR2 from the germline V gene are MNHEY and SVGAGI. This CDR3 is built from 15 residues. V lost 2 bases and J 0 bases, leaving 8 bases between the germline ends. This CDR3 is CASSYGRASGNTIYF. As DNA, the CDR3 is TGTGCCAGCAGTTACGGTAGAGCCTCTGGAAACACCATATATTTT.

This clone has a handful of counts. The chain links TRBV7-9 to TRBJ2-1, with D hard to call. CDR1 SEHNR and CDR2 FQNEAQ come from the germline V gene (reference sequence). The CDR3 extends over 14 amino acids. Trimming removed 7 bases at V and 3 bases at J, with 13 bases between. The CDR3 DNA reads TGTGCCAGCACCCAGATTTCCTTCTACAATGAGCAGTTCTTC. Its translation is CASTQISFYNEQFF.

The chain uses TRBV4-1 and TRBJ2-7; D is unresolved. Trimming took off 0 bases at V and 1 base at J, with 7 bases between the two ends. Germline-derived CDR1 and CDR2 are MGHRA and YSYEKL. The CDR3 contains 14 residues. The CDR3: CASSQEPRSYEQYF. The CDR3 nucleotides are TGCGCCAGCAGCCAAGAACCTAGATCCTACGAGCAGTACTTC.

V is TRBV13 and J is TRBJ1-1, with D hard to call. The germline gives CDR1 PRHDT, CDR2 FYEKMQ (reference sequence). Between the trimmed V and J ends, which lost 3 bases and 5 bases, there was a span of 13 bases. CDR3 length: 14 amino acids. CDR3 amino acids: CASSLEGRRTEAFF. For the CDR3, the DNA is TGTGCCAGCAGCTTGGAGGGAAGGAGGACTGAAGCTTTCTTT.

The CDR3 region has the DNA TGTGCCACCAGTGATACACCCAGCAATGAGCAGTTCTTC. It translates to CATSDTPSNEQFF. The V gene is TRBV24-1, the J gene TRBJ2-1; D is uncertain. Germline CDR1 KGHDR, CDR2 SFDVKD. Trimming stripped 3 bases from V and 6 bases from J, with 8 bases between. There are 13 residues in the CDR3.

V usage is TRBV5-6 and J usage is TRBJ1-1; 7 nucleotides agree with TRBD1. Germline CDR1 is SGHDT and CDR2 is YYEEEE. Trimming cost V 4 bases and J 11 bases; bases outside gene matches: 8. The CDR3 is 12 residues long. CDR3: CASSLQTGTAFF. DNA for the CDR3: TGTGCCAGCAGCCTGCAGACAGGGACGGCTTTCTTT.

This clone was seen a handful of times. The V gene is TRBV15, the J gene TRBJ2-1; 7 bases are shared with TRBD1. V dropped 4 bases and J dropped 4; count of bases not matched to a gene: 7. The CDR3 consists of 15 residues. The germline gives CDR1 LNHNV, CDR2 YYDKDF (reference sequence). The CDR3 protein is CATSTRRTGYNEQFF. Written as DNA, the CDR3 is TGTGCCACCAGCACGAGGAGGACAGGTTACAATGAGCAGTTCTTC. Combining the CDR3 with reference TRBV15 and TRBJ2-1 gives the whole variable domain DAMVIQNPRYQVTQFGKPVTLSCSQTLNHNVMYWYQQKSSQAPKLLFHYYDKDFNNEADTPDNFQSRRPNTSFCFLDIRSPGLGDTAMYLCATSTRRTGYNEQFFGPGTRLTVL.

V is TRBV5-4 and J is TRBJ1-6, with D possibly TRBD1 on 5 matching bases. The CDR3 is 17 amino acids. V was clipped by 3 bases and J by 4 bases, with 17 bases between them. Germline CDR1 is SGHNT and CDR2 is YYREEE (reference sequence). CDR3 loop: CASSSGRGGRYNSPLHF. The CDR3 nucleotides read TGTGCCAGCAGCTCCGGGCGGGGGGGAAGATATAATTCACCCCTCCACTTT.

Written as DNA, the CDR3 is TGCGCCAGCAGCTTGGGGGACAGGGGAGCTGGAAACACCATATATTTT. Its protein is CASSLGDRGAGNTIYF. The chain is built from TRBV5-1 and TRBJ1-3; TRBD1 matches at 10 bases. With V trimmed by 0 bases and J by 2 bases, 2 bases remained unmatched. The CDR3 is made up of 16 amino acids. Germline V gene data show CDR1 as SGHRS and CDR2 as YFSETQ.

The rearrangement links TRBV2 to TRBJ2-7; 7 bases map to TRBD1. V shed 8 bases and J 0 bases; nucleotides not matched to a gene: 7. Per the germline V gene, CDR1 is SNHLY and CDR2 is FYNNEI. The CDR3 totals 14 residues. CDR3 protein: CASRLQGSSYEQYF. DNA for the CDR3: TGTGCCAGCCGACTACAGGGGAGCTCCTACGAGCAGTACTTC.

The J gene is TRBJ2-3, the V gene TRBV29-1; D gene uncertain. The CDR3 loop spans 15 amino acids. The V and J ends lost 3 bases and 3 bases respectively, with 16 bases between them. CDR1 is SQVTM and CDR2 is ANQGSEA in the germline V gene. CDR3 sequence: CSVERPISTTDTQYF. The CDR3 region has the DNA TGCAGCGTTGAGCGGCCGATCAGTACAACAGATACGCAGTATTTT.

This rearrangement joins TRBV9 to TRBJ2-7; TRBD2 matches at 10 bases. The CDR3 is 17 residues long. Germline values: CDR1 SGDLS, CDR2 YYNGEE. The trim removed 0 bases at V and 0 bases at J, leaving 6 bases unmatched. CDR3 coding DNA: TGTGCCAGCAGCGTAGACAGGGCTAGCGGGAGCTCCTACGAGCAGTACTTC. Translation: CASSVDRASGSSYEQYF.

This sequence joins TRBV6-5 and TRBJ1-2; a weak D match, TRBD1 (5 bases). CDR3 length: 14 residues. Germline CDR1 MNHEY, CDR2 SVGAGI. The germline V and J ends were trimmed by 5 bases and 3 bases, with 13 bases remaining between them. The CDR3 reads CASSPTDGDYGYTF. The CDR3 DNA reads TGTGCCAGCAGTCCGACAGATGGCGACTATGGCTACACCTTC.

The chain links TRBV18 to TRBJ2-3, with a weak D call TRBD1 (5 bases). Trimming removed 2 bases from V and 3 bases from J, with 9 bases in between. The CDR3 extends over 14 amino acids. The V gene's germline CDR1 is KGHSH and CDR2 LQKENI. This CDR3 is CASSPDRSTDTQYF. CDR3 DNA: TGTGCCAGCTCACCAGACAGATCTACAGATACGCAGTATTTT.

The V call is TRBV30, the J call TRBJ2-3; 7 bases align to TRBD2. The germline V gene encodes CDR1 GTSNPN and CDR2 SVGIG (reference sequence). The CDR3 covers 17 residues. The J segment lost 0 bases and the V segment lost 3 bases, leaving 12 bases of the junction unmatched. CDR3 region: CAWRRSGGPESTDTQYF. The CDR3 DNA follows: TGTGCCTGGAGGAGATCGGGAGGCCCAGAGAGCACAGATACGCAGTATTTT.

This clone was observed a few times. The chain recombines TRBV7-2 with TRBJ2-6; a possible D gene is TRBD1 (5 bases). V shed 5 bases and J shed 0 bases, with 5 bases lying between them. The CDR3 has 14 amino acids. The germline V gene encodes CDR1 SGHTA and CDR2 FQGNSA. CDR3 residues: CASSQGSGANVLTF. CDR3 sequence (DNA): TGTGCCAGCAGCCAGGGCTCTGGGGCCAACGTCCTGACTTTC.

The rearrangement uses TRBV20-1 and TRBJ1-6, with no clear D. Trimming cost V 3 bases and J 7 bases, with 16 bases left between them. This CDR3 spans 15 amino acids. The germline V gene encodes CDR1 DFQATT and CDR2 SNEGSKA (reference sequence). DNA of the CDR3: TGCAGTGCTAGTTCCGGGTTGGTTACGAATTCACCCCTCCACTTT. It codes for CSASSGLVTNSPLHF.